This is a list of T cell receptor beta chains from one sample in a study of blood T cell repertoires in COVID-19. Clones were sequenced by immunoSEQ multiplex PCR, and TCRdb holds only the in-frame ones, with some missing. The sample carries about 180,000 clones, about 86% recorded once. Sequences were obtained from peripheral blood. These receptors all come from a woman in her seventies with COVID-19, enrolled during active disease. CDR3s include the opening cysteine and the closing phenylalanine or tryptophan. The D gene is left open where the match is weak. Some rows have no size entry. The others give once, few or many, or a class for an expanded clone.

d_gene: TRBD1; j_gene: TRBJ1-2; v_gene: TRBV28; abundance: .; CDR3aa: CASSSGQGSYGYTF; CDR3nt: TGTGCCAGCAGTTCGGGACAGGGTTCCTATGGCTACACCTTC
d_gene: .; j_gene: TRBJ2-5; v_gene: TRBV5-5; abundance: .; CDR3aa: CASSLGVVRETQYF; CDR3nt: TGTGCCAGCAGCTTGGGGGTGGTGAGGGAGACCCAGTACTTC
d_gene: .; j_gene: TRBJ2-7; v_gene: TRBV5-6; abundance: .; CDR3aa: CASSLYNYEQYF; CDR3nt: TGTGCCAGCAGCTTGTACAACTACGAGCAGTACTTC
d_gene: TRBD1; j_gene: TRBJ1-6; v_gene: TRBV28; abundance: .; CDR3aa: CASSSTGQENSPLHF; CDR3nt: TGTGCCAGCAGTTCTACGGGACAGGAGAATTCACCCCTCCACTTT
d_gene: TRBD2; j_gene: TRBJ2-7; v_gene: TRBV9; abundance: once; CDR3aa: CASTQPRPLAGTHEQYF; CDR3nt: TGTGCCAGCACGCAACCGCGGCCGCTAGCGGGGACCCACGAGCAGTACTTC
d_gene: TRBD1; j_gene: TRBJ2-7; v_gene: TRBV3-1/TRBV3-2; abundance: .; CDR3aa: CASSQKDRAEQYF; CDR3nt: TGTGCCAGCAGCCAAAAGGACAGGGCCGAGCAGTACTTC
d_gene: TRBD2; j_gene: TRBJ2-5; v_gene: TRBV2; abundance: .; CDR3aa: CASSGPRLADQETQYF; CDR3nt: TGTGCCAGCAGTGGCCCGCGACTAGCGGACCAAGAGACCCAGTACTTC
d_gene: TRBD1; j_gene: TRBJ2-1; v_gene: TRBV7-3; abundance: .; CDR3aa: CASSTRQGLNEQFF; CDR3nt: TGTGCCAGCAGCACGCGACAGGGTCTCAATGAGCAGTTCTTC
d_gene: .; j_gene: TRBJ1-5; v_gene: TRBV5-6; abundance: .; CDR3aa: CASSFGTGDVGPQHF; CDR3nt: TGTGCCAGCAGCTTCGGTACGGGGGACGTGGGGCCCCAGCATTTT
d_gene: TRBD1; j_gene: TRBJ1-3; v_gene: TRBV30; abundance: .; CDR3aa: CAWSVGGAGNTIYF; CDR3nt: TGTGCCTGGAGTGTAGGGGGCGCCGGAAACACCATATATTTT
d_gene: .; j_gene: TRBJ2-2; v_gene: TRBV11-3; abundance: .; CDR3aa: CASSLRSGTGELFF; CDR3nt: TGTGCCAGCAGCTTAAGGTCGGGCACCGGGGAGCTGTTTTTT
d_gene: .; j_gene: TRBJ1-5; v_gene: TRBV5-1; abundance: .; CDR3aa: CASSLGTTGYQPQHF; CDR3nt: TGCGCCAGCAGCTTGGGAACCACAGGGTATCAGCCCCAGCATTTT
d_gene: TRBD2; j_gene: TRBJ2-2; v_gene: TRBV28; abundance: .; CDR3aa: CATLTSLADTNTGELFF; CDR3nt: TGTGCCACCTTAACATCTCTAGCGGATACGAACACCGGGGAGCTGTTTTTT
d_gene: TRBD1; j_gene: TRBJ2-7; v_gene: TRBV3-1/TRBV3-2; abundance: few; CDR3aa: CASRDRVGEQYF; CDR3nt: TGTGCCAGCCGGGACAGGGTGGGCGAGCAGTACTTC
d_gene: .; j_gene: TRBJ1-2; v_gene: TRBV28; abundance: .; CDR3aa: CASSTQAQAGGYTF; CDR3nt: TGTGCCAGCAGTACCCAGGCGCAGGCTGGCGGCTACACCTTC
d_gene: .; j_gene: TRBJ1-2; v_gene: TRBV27; abundance: .; CDR3aa: CASSFSGVGGYTF; CDR3nt: TGTGCCAGCAGTTTTTCAGGGGTGGGTGGCTACACCTTC
d_gene: TRBD2; j_gene: TRBJ2-3; v_gene: TRBV5-1; abundance: .; CDR3aa: CASSLALAGGPGDTQYF; CDR3nt: TGCGCCAGCAGCTTGGCACTAGCGGGAGGGCCGGGGGATACGCAGTATTTT
d_gene: TRBD1; j_gene: TRBJ1-6; v_gene: TRBV5-1; abundance: .; CDR3aa: CASQPDRTNSPLHF; CDR3nt: TGCGCCAGCCAACCGGACAGGACTAATTCACCCCTCCACTTT
d_gene: .; j_gene: TRBJ1-1; v_gene: TRBV10-3; abundance: once; CDR3aa: CAISDKGDTEAFF; CDR3nt: TGTGCCATCAGTGACAAAGGGGACACTGAAGCTTTCTTT
d_gene: TRBD1; j_gene: TRBJ1-1; v_gene: TRBV6-5; abundance: .; CDR3aa: CASSRQGAGAFF; CDR3nt: TGTGCCAGCAGCCGACAGGGAGCAGGAGCTTTCTTT
d_gene: TRBD1; j_gene: TRBJ1-5; v_gene: TRBV7-2; abundance: .; CDR3aa: CASSLEDRGGNQPQHF; CDR3nt: TGTGCCAGCAGCTTAGAGGACAGGGGCGGCAATCAGCCCCAGCATTTT
d_gene: .; j_gene: TRBJ1-1; v_gene: TRBV12-3/TRBV12-4; abundance: .; CDR3aa: CASSSTSRAFF; CDR3nt: TGTGCCAGCAGTTCTACCTCGAGGGCTTTCTTT
d_gene: TRBD2; j_gene: TRBJ2-1; v_gene: TRBV4-3; abundance: .; CDR3aa: CASSPIGLAGNNEQFF; CDR3nt: TGCGCCAGCAGCCCCATCGGACTAGCGGGAAACAATGAGCAGTTCTTC
d_gene: TRBD2; j_gene: TRBJ2-7; v_gene: TRBV27; abundance: .; CDR3aa: CASSVSGSSYEQYF; CDR3nt: TGTGCCAGCAGTGTAAGCGGGAGTTCCTACGAGCAGTACTTC
d_gene: .; j_gene: TRBJ2-1; v_gene: TRBV7-2; abundance: .; CDR3aa: CASSPSTGTSSYNEQFF; CDR3nt: TGTGCCAGCAGCCCCTCGACCGGGACAAGCTCCTACAATGAGCAGTTCTTC